The TCR beta chain described here comes from a study of identical twins. This clonotype was detected only a few times. V was clipped by 1 base and J by 5 bases, with 15 bases between them. This CDR3 is built from 14 residues. Germline V gene data show CDR1 as DFQATT and CDR2 as SNEGSKA (reference sequence). TCRdb used MiXCR to reprocess the 5' RACE reads, holding one entry per CDR3 protein. The data hold under 500,000 distinct CDR3 sequences, with approximately 15% observed a single time. This sample also appeared in a second study, on yellow fever vaccine responses in identical twins. That study reports: Twins' vaccine T cell responses reportedly seemed partly convergent and partly personalized.

The sequenced sample consisted of CD4+ T cells sorted from blood. V and J are TRBV20-1 and TRBJ2-7; D tentatively fits TRBD1 or TRBD2 (5 bases each). The receptor comes from a woman aged 18-29 years in good health. The CDR3 is CSARGGSRDHEQYF. CDR3 DNA: TGCAGTGCTAGAGGGGGGAGCAGGGACCACGAGCAGTACTTC.